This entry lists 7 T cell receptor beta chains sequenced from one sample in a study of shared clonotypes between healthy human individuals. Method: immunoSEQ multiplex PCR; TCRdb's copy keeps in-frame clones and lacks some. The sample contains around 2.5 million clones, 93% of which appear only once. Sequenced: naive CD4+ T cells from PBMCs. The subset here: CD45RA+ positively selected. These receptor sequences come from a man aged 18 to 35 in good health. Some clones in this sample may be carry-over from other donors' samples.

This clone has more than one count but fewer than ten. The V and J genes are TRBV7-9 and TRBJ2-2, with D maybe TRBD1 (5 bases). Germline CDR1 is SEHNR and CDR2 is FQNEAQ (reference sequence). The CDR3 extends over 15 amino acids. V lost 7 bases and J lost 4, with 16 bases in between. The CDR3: CASTPTGVSTGELFF. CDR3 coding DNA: TGTGCCAGCACCCCTACAGGTGTTAGCACCGGGGAGCTGTTTTTT.

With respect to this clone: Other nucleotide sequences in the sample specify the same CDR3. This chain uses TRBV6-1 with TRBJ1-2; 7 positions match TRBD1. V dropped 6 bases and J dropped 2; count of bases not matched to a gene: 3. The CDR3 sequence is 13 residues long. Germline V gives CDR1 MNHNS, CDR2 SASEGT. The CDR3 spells CASRSDRNYGYTF. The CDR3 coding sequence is TGTGCCAGCAGATCGGACAGGAACTATGGCTACACCTTC.

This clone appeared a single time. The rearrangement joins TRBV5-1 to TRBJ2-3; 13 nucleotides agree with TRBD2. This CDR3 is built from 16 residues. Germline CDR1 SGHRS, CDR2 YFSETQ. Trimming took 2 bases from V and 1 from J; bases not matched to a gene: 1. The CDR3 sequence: CASSFGTSGGTDTQYF. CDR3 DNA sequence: TGCGCCAGCAGCTTCGGGACTAGCGGGGGCACAGATACGCAGTATTTT.

The CDR3 nucleotides read TGTGCCAGCAGCCCACAGGGTGTGGTGAACACTGAAGCTTTCTTT. This sequence encodes CASSPQGVVNTEAFF. V and J are TRBV7-8 and TRBJ1-1; maybe TRBD1 (6 bases). Deletions cut 5 bases from V and 0 bases from J, with 13 bases between. The CDR3 consists of 15 residues. The V gene's germline CDR1 is SGHVS and CDR2 FQNEAQ.

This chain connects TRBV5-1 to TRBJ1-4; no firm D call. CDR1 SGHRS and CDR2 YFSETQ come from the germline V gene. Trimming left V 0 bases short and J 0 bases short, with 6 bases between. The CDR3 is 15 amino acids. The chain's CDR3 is CASSLGRTTNEKLFF. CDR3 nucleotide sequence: TGCGCCAGCAGCTTGGGACGCACAACTAATGAAAAACTGTTTTTT.

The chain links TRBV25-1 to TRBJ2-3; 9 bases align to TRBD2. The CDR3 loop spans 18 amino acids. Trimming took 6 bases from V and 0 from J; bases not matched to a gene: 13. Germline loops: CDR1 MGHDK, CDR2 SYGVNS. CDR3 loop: CASSPTPGLASSTDTQYF. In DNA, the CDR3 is TGTGCCAGCAGCCCCACTCCTGGACTAGCGTCTAGCACAGATACGCAGTATTTT. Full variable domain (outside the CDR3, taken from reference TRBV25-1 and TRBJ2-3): EADIYQTPRYLVIGTGKKITLECSQTMGHDKMYWYQQDPGMELHLIHYSYGVNSTEKGDLSSESTVSRIRTEHFPLTLESARPSHTSQYLCASSPTPGLASSTDTQYFGPGTRLTVL.

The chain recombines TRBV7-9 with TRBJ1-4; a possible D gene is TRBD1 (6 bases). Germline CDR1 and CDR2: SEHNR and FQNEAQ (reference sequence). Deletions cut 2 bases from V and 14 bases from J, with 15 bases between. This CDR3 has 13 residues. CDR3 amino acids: CASSLRDNSALFF. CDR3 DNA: TGTGCCAGCAGCTTAAGGGACAACTCGGCCCTGTTTTTT.